Presented here are 30 T cell receptor beta chains from one specimen sequenced in a study of somatic mutations in cytotoxic T cells in rheumatoid arthritis. TCRdb's table, derived via immunoSEQ multiplex PCR, lists solely in-frame clones and lacks some. This sample has 10,000 to 12,000 clones, with about nine tenths found just once. The sequenced sample consisted of CD4+ T cells sorted from blood. Every receptor here comes from a woman under 30 with rheumatoid arthritis.

The CDR3 sequence is CASSLGGGGGSGEQFF. The DNA for the CDR3 is TGCGCCAGCAGCTTGGGTGGCGGGGGGGGATCCGGTGAGCAGTTCTTC. This chain uses TRBV5-1 with TRBJ2-1; 9 nucleotides line up with TRBD2. This CDR3 comprises 16 residues. In germline, CDR1 is SGHRS, CDR2 YFSETQ. V trimming: 0 bases; J trimming: 9 bases; junction bases outside the gene matches: 10.

The chain links TRBV6-1 to TRBJ1-4; no clear D. V lost 2 bases and J 5 bases, leaving 9 bases between the germline ends. CDR3 size: 14 residues. Germline V gives CDR1 MNHNS, CDR2 SASEGT. CDR3 amino acids: CASSEQAMNEKLFF. CDR3 nucleotides: TGTGCCAGCAGTGAACAAGCCATGAATGAAAAACTGTTTTTT.

This chain joins TRBV29-1 and TRBJ2-3, with D possibly matching TRBD2 (5 bases). Germline loops: CDR1 SQVTM, CDR2 ANQGSEA. The CDR3 covers 12 residues. The germline V and J ends were trimmed by 3 bases and 2 bases, with 6 bases remaining between them. The DNA of the CDR3 is TGCAGCGTTGAGAGGGACACAGATACGCAGTATTTT. Amino acid sequence: CSVERDTDTQYF.

This chain links TRBV30 with TRBJ1-5; the D gene is possibly TRBD1 (6 bases). The V end lost 2 bases, the J end lost 7 bases, and 18 bases lay between the germline ends. Germline lookup yields CDR1 GTSNPN and CDR2 SVGIG (reference sequence). The CDR3 loop spans 15 amino acids. The CDR3 region is CAWSFPGGRQQPQHF. CDR3 nucleotides: TGTGCCTGGAGTTTTCCCGGGGGGCGACAGCAGCCCCAGCATTTT.

The V and J genes are TRBV19 and TRBJ2-7; TRBD1 agrees at 7 bases. This CDR3 has 13 amino acids. Trimming cost V 6 bases and J 3 bases; bases outside gene matches: 5. Per germline, CDR1 LNHDA and CDR2 SQIVND (reference sequence). The chain's CDR3 is CASSRDSNYEQYF. The CDR3 coding sequence is TGTGCCAGTAGCCGGGACAGCAACTACGAGCAGTACTTC.

The rearrangement joins TRBV7-9 to TRBJ2-3; D remains ambiguous. V was trimmed by 4 bases and J by 2 bases, leaving 13 bases between them. The length of the CDR3 is 15 residues. Germline CDR1 reads SEHNR; CDR2 reads FQNEAQ (reference sequence). DNA for the CDR3: TGTGCCAGCAGCTGGGTCCTTGGAGACACAGATACGCAGTATTTT. Amino acid sequence: CASSWVLGDTDTQYF.

This clone was detected only once. The chain has TRBV10-3 and TRBJ2-1, with 12 bases identical to TRBD2. This CDR3 comprises 14 residues. CDR1 and CDR2 (germline): ENHRY, SYGVKD. Unmatched junction bases numbered 6, after V lost 10 bases and J lost 5 bases. The CDR3 coding sequence is TGTGCCACCCGACTAGCGGGAGACGACAATGAGCAGTTCTTC. It is translated as CATRLAGDDNEQFF.

This clone appeared a few times. The chain is built from TRBV29-1 and TRBJ1-5, with D possibly TRBD1 on 5 matching bases. Trimming stripped 5 bases from V and 5 bases from J, with 10 bases between. CDR1 is SQVTM and CDR2 is ANQGSEA in the germline V gene. The CDR3 contains 12 residues. CDR3 sequence: CSVRTGDQPQHF. The DNA for the CDR3 is TGCAGCGTTCGGACGGGGGATCAGCCCCAGCATTTT.

The rearrangement joins TRBV14 to TRBJ1-3; D is ambiguous. Trimming stripped 4 bases from V and 2 bases from J, with 9 bases between. The CDR3 consists of 14 residues. The germline V gene has CDR1 SGHDN and CDR2 FVKESK. The CDR3 is CASSPSGTGNTIYF. In nucleotides, the CDR3 is TGTGCCAGCAGCCCCTCGGGAACTGGAAACACCATATATTTT.

V gene TRBV7-2 combines with J gene TRBJ2-3; TRBD1 matches at 7 bases. Germline CDR1 and CDR2: SGHTA and FQGNSA. This CDR3 spans 14 amino acids. V was pared by 5 bases and J by 5 bases, with 7 bases of the junction left unmatched. CDR3 protein: CASSLRQGGDTQYF. CDR3 nucleotides: TGTGCCAGCAGCCTCCGACAGGGTGGAGATACGCAGTATTTT.

The CDR3 sequence is CASIPSDGRGYGYTF. The DNA of the CDR3 is TGTGCCAGTATCCCCTCCGACGGAAGGGGCTATGGCTACACCTTC. V and J are TRBV19 and TRBJ1-2; D perhaps matches TRBD1 (5 bases). This CDR3 is 15 amino acids long. Germline V gene sequence: CDR1 LNHDA, CDR2 SQIVND (reference sequence). V lost 7 bases to trimming and J lost 4 bases, with 19 bases between them.

The chain uses TRBV7-2 and TRBJ2-5; D may be TRBD1 (6 bases). V dropped 4 bases and J dropped 1 base, with 13 bases sitting between them. The germline V gene encodes CDR1 SGHTA and CDR2 FQGNSA. This CDR3 comprises 15 residues. The CDR3 nucleotides read TGTGCCAGCAGCTCCAGAAGGGGGTTCCAAGAGACCCAGTACTTC. This translates into CASSSRRGFQETQYF.

This chain joins TRBV7-2 and TRBJ2-7, with 7 nucleotides matching TRBD2. V was pared by 5 bases and J by 0 bases, with 10 bases of the junction left unmatched. The CDR3 length is 16 residues. Looked up from germline, CDR1 is SGHTA and CDR2 is FQGNSA. This chain's CDR3 is CASSPRAGSSSYEQYF. The CDR3 nucleotides read TGTGCCAGCAGCCCCAGAGCGGGATCTAGCTCCTACGAGCAGTACTTC. The whole variable domain, filled in from reference TRBV7-2 and TRBJ2-7, reads GAGVSQSPSNKVTEKGKDVELRCDPISGHTALYWYRQSLGQGLEFLIYFQGNSAPDKSGLPSDRFSAERTGGSVSTLTIQRTQQEDSAVYLCASSPRAGSSSYEQYFGPGTRLTVT.

The chain couples TRBV19 to TRBJ1-4; D possibly corresponds to TRBD1 (6 bases). The CDR3 has 14 residues. The germline gives CDR1 LNHDA, CDR2 SQIVND (reference sequence). Trimming shortened V by 3 bases and J by 8 bases, and 13 bases separated the two germline ends. CDR3 nucleotide sequence: TGTGCCAGTAGTATGGTGGGGGCCGAAGAAAAACTGTTTTTT. As protein: CASSMVGAEEKLFF.

V usage is TRBV5-4 and J usage is TRBJ1-6, with 8 bases that match TRBD1. From germline, CDR1 is SGHNT and CDR2 YYREEE (reference sequence). Germline trimming cut 0 bases from V and 7 bases from J; bases unmatched to any gene: 3. This CDR3 is built from 15 residues. In DNA form, the CDR3 reads TGTGCCAGCAGCTTGGGGGGGACAGGAAATTCACCCCTCCACTTT. It encodes CASSLGGTGNSPLHF. Complete variable domain (other parts from reference TRBV5-4 and TRBJ1-6): ETGVTQSPTHLIKTRGQQVTLRCSSQSGHNTVSWYQQALGQGPQFIFQYYREEENGRGNFPPRFSGLQFPNYSSELNVNALELDDSALYLCASSLGGTGNSPLHFGNGTRLTVT.

The rearrangement joins TRBV6-1 to TRBJ2-5; D is undetermined. This CDR3 contains 15 residues. V was shortened by 5 bases and J by 5 bases, with 18 bases between the two germline ends. CDR1 and CDR2 (germline): MNHNS, SASEGT. CDR3 protein: CASSLDPAWMETQYF. CDR3 nucleotides: TGTGCCAGCAGTCTAGATCCTGCTTGGATGGAGACCCAGTACTTC.

The V and J genes are TRBV2 and TRBJ1-3; maybe TRBD1 (6 bases). The CDR3 totals 12 residues. The germline gives CDR1 SNHLY, CDR2 FYNNEI. V dropped 6 bases and J dropped 4 bases, with 7 bases sitting between them. CDR3 loop: CASRTGGNTIYF. CDR3 coding DNA: TGTGCCAGCAGAACAGGGGGAAACACCATATATTTT.

The rearrangement links TRBV30 to TRBJ2-7; a weak D match, TRBD2 (6 bases). The CDR3 runs 11 residues. Trimming cost V 0 bases and J 6 bases, with 6 bases left between them. Looked up from germline, CDR1 is GTSNPN and CDR2 is SVGIG (reference sequence). For the CDR3, the DNA is TGTGCCTGGAGTGTGGGGGGCGAGCAGTACTTC. Its translation: CAWSVGGEQYF. The entire variable domain, with the rest obtained from reference TRBV30 and TRBJ2-7, is as follows: SQTIHQWPATLVQPVGSPLSLECTVEGTSNPNLYWYRQAAGRGLQLLFYSVGIGQISSEVPQNLSASRPQDRQFILSSKKLLLSDSGFYLCAWSVGGEQYFGPGTRLTVT.

The V gene is TRBV7-2, the J gene TRBJ1-2, with TRBD1 as a possible D gene (5 bases). V shed 1 base and J shed 2 bases, with 8 bases lying between them. Per the germline V gene, CDR1 is SGHTA and CDR2 is FQGNSA. This CDR3 region has 14 residues. The CDR3 region has the DNA TGTGCCAGCAGCTTAGGGGGGGGGAACTATGGCTACACCTTC. Amino acid sequence: CASSLGGGNYGYTF.

The chain joins TRBV6-5 to TRBJ2-7, with D maybe TRBD1 (5 bases). Germline CDR1 is MNHEY and CDR2 is SVGAGI. V was clipped by 7 bases and J by 4 bases, with 17 bases between them. The CDR3 runs to 14 residues. CDR3 amino acids: CASTLYGAGYEQYF. The CDR3 bases are TGTGCCAGCACCCTCTATGGGGCAGGGTACGAGCAGTACTTC.

The V and J genes are TRBV29-1 and TRBJ1-1; 8 bases map to TRBD1. CDR3 length: 14 residues. V lost 3 bases, J lost 4 bases, and 7 bases stayed unmatched. CDR1 is SQVTM, CDR2 ANQGSEA, per germline. CDR3 sequence reads: CSVDRQGWSTEAFF. The CDR3 DNA sequence: TGCAGCGTTGACAGACAGGGGTGGAGCACTGAAGCTTTCTTT.

The chain has TRBV5-8 and TRBJ2-7; the D gene is possibly TRBD2 (5 bases). Trimming shortened V by 7 bases and J by 5 bases, and 16 bases separated the two germline ends. The V gene's germline CDR1 is SGHTS and CDR2 YDEGEE. The CDR3 is 13 amino acids. CDR3 residues: CASRRAYRDEQYF. The CDR3 DNA reads as TGTGCCAGCCGGCGGGCCTATCGGGACGAGCAGTACTTC.

This clone was seen only a few times. The rearrangement uses TRBV12-1 and TRBJ2-6; the table calls TRBD2, which could not be checked here. TRBV12-1 is tagged as a pseudogene. The CDR3 is 16 amino acids. The CDR3 is CASSLAAGAGANVLTF. CDR3 nucleotide sequence: TGTGCCAGCAGCCTTGCCGCGGGGGCTGGGGCCAACGTCCTGACTTTC.

J is TRBJ1-2 and V is TRBV19; 7 positions agree with TRBD1. With V trimmed by 5 bases and J by 4 bases, 10 bases remained unmatched. The germline V gene has CDR1 LNHDA and CDR2 SQIVND (reference sequence). The CDR3 has 15 residues. CDR3: CASSPDRARLYGYTF. The CDR3 bases are TGTGCCAGTAGTCCCGACAGGGCGAGACTCTATGGCTACACCTTC.

The chain has TRBV7-2 and TRBJ1-5; 8 bases are shared with TRBD1. The CDR3 sequence is 16 residues long. J was trimmed by 5 bases and V by 5 bases; bases with no gene match: 11. CDR1 SGHTA and CDR2 FQGNSA come from the germline V gene. This CDR3 reads CASSDDRGAGDQPQHF. Written as DNA, the CDR3 is TGTGCCAGCAGCGATGACAGGGGAGCAGGAGATCAGCCCCAGCATTTT.

J is TRBJ2-7 and V is TRBV9; a weak D match, TRBD1 (5 bases). Trimming shortened V by 4 bases and J by 4 bases, and 15 bases separated the two germline ends. The CDR3 runs 14 residues. Germline V gene sequence: CDR1 SGDLS, CDR2 YYNGEE. The CDR3 region is CASSPRPDSYEQYF. The CDR3 DNA reads TGTGCCAGCAGCCCTCGACCTGACAGTTACGAGCAGTACTTC.

In its sample, this clone was seen once. This rearrangement joins TRBV6-4 to TRBJ1-2; 7 bases fit TRBD1. Per the germline V gene, CDR1 is MRHNA and CDR2 is SNTAGT. CDR3 length: 13 residues. The trim removed 4 bases at V and 8 bases at J, leaving 7 bases unmatched. This chain's CDR3 is CASSAEQGLGYTF. In DNA, the CDR3 is TGTGCCAGCAGTGCCGAACAGGGGTTGGGCTACACCTTC.

J is TRBJ1-6 and V is TRBV18, with D perhaps matching TRBD1 (6 bases). The CDR3 loop spans 15 amino acids. Per the germline V gene, CDR1 is KGHSH and CDR2 is LQKENI. V lost 3 bases and J lost 9, with 15 bases in between. The DNA of the CDR3 is TGTGCCAGCTCACCTGAAGCAGGGGCTTTTTCACCCCTCCACTTT. Encoded protein: CASSPEAGAFSPLHF.

This chain joins TRBV9 and TRBJ2-7; D is perhaps TRBD2 (6 bases). Germline CDR1 is SGDLS and CDR2 is YYNGEE. This CDR3 has 15 residues. Trimming left V 0 bases short and J 2 bases short, with 12 bases between. DNA for the CDR3: TGTGCCAGCAGCGTAGGGCCCGGCGGGACCTACGAGCAGTACTTC. It codes for CASSVGPGGTYEQYF.

This clone was recorded once. The chain carries TRBV5-4 and TRBJ2-3; a possible D gene is TRBD2 (7 bases). This CDR3 has 16 residues. CDR1 is SGHNT, CDR2 YYREEE, per germline (reference sequence). Trimming cost V 0 bases and J 4 bases, with 15 bases left between them. The chain's CDR3 is CASSLVGGGLSDTQYF. CDR3 in DNA: TGTGCCAGCAGCTTGGTAGGGGGAGGGCTGTCAGATACGCAGTATTTT.